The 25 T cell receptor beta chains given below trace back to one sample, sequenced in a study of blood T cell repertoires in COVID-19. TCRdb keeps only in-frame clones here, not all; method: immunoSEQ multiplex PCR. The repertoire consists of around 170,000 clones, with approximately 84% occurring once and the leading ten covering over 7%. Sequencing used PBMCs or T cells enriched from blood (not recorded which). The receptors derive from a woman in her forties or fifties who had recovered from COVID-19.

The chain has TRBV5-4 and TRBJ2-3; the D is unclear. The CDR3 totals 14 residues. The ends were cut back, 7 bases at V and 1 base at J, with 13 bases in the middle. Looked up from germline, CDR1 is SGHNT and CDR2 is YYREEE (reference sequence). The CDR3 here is CASPGSLGTDTQYF. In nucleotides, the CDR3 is TGTGCCAGCCCAGGATCTTTAGGCACAGATACGCAGTATTTT.

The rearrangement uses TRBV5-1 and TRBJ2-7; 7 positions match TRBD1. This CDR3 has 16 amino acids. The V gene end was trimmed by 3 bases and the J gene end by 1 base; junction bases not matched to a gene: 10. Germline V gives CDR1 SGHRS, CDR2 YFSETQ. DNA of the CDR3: TGCGCCAGCAGCTCAACAATAGGGACAGTATCCTACGAGCAGTACTTC. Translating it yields CASSSTIGTVSYEQYF.

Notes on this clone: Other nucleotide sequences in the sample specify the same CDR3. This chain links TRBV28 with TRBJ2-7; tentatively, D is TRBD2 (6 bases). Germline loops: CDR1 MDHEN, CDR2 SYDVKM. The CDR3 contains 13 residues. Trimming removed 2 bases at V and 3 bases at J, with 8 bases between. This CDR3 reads CASSLGTFYEQYF. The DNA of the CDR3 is TGTGCCAGCAGTTTAGGGACTTTCTACGAGCAGTACTTC.

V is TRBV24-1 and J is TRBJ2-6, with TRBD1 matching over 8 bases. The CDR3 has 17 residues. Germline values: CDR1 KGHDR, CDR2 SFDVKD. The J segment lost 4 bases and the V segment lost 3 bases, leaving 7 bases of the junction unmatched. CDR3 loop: CATSDPQGASGANVLTF. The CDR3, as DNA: TGTGCCACCAGTGATCCGCAGGGGGCGTCCGGGGCCAACGTCCTGACTTTC.

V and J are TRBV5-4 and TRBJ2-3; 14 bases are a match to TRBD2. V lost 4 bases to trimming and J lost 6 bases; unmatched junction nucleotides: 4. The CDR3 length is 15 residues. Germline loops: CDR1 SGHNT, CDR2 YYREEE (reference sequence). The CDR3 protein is CASSPGLAGADTQYF. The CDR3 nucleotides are TGTGCCAGCAGCCCGGGACTAGCGGGAGCGGATACGCAGTATTTT.

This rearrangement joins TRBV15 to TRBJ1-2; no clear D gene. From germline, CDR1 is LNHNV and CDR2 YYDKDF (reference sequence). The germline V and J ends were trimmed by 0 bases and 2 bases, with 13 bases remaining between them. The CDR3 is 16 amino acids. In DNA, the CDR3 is TGTGCCACCAGCAGAGACCAAGTGAGAGGGAACTATGGCTACACCTTC. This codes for CATSRDQVRGNYGYTF.

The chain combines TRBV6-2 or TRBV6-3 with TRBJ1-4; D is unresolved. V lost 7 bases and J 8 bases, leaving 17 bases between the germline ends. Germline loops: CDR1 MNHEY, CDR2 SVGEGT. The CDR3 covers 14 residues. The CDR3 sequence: CASTPTEKTEKLFF. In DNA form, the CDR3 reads TGTGCCAGCACCCCCACCGAGAAAACGGAAAAACTGTTTTTT.

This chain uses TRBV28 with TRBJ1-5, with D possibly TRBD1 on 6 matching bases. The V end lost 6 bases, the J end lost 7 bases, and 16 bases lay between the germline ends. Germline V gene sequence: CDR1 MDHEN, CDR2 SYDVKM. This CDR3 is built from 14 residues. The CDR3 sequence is CASRQQGYGQPQHF. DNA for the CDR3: TGTGCCAGCAGACAACAGGGATACGGCCAGCCCCAGCATTTT.

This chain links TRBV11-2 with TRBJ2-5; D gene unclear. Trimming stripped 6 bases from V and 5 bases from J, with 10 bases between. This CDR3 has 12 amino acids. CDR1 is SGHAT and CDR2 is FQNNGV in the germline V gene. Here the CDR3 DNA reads TGTGCCAGCAGTTTCAACTCGGAGACCCAGTACTTC. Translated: CASSFNSETQYF.

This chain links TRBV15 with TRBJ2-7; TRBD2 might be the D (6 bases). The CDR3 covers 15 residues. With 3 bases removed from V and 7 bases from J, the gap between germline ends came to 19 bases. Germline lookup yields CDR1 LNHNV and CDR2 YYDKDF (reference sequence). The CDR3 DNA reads TGTGCCACCAGCAGTGCCGGGACTCACTCTGAAGAGCAGTACTTC. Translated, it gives CATSSAGTHSEEQYF.

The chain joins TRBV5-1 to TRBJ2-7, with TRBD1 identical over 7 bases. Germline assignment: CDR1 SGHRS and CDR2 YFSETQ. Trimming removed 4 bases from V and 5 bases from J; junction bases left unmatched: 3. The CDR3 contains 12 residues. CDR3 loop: CASSTGTDEQYF. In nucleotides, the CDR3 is TGCGCCAGCAGCACCGGGACAGACGAGCAGTACTTC. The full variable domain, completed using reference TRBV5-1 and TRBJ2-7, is KAGVTQTPRYLIKTRGQQVTLSCSPISGHRSVSWYQQTPGQGLQFLFEYFSETQRNKGNFPGRFSGRQFSNSRSEMNVSTLELGDSALYLCASSTGTDEQYFGPGTRLTVT.

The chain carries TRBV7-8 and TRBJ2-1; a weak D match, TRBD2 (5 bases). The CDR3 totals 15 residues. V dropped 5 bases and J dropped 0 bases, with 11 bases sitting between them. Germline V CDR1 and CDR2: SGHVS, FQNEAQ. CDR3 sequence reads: CASSADWSSYNEQFF. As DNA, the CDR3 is TGTGCCAGCAGCGCGGACTGGAGCTCCTACAATGAGCAGTTCTTC.

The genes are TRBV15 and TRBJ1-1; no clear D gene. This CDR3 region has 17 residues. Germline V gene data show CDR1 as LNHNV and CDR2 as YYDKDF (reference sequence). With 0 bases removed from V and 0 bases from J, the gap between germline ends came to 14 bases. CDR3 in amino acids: CATSREGSTRMNTEAFF. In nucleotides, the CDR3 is TGTGCCACCAGCAGAGAGGGGTCCACTAGAATGAACACTGAAGCTTTCTTT.

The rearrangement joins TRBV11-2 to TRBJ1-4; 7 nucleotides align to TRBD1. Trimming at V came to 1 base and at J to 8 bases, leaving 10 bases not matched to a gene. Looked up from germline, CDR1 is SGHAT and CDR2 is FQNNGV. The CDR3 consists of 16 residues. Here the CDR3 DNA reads TGTGCCAGCAGCTTAGGCTACCGACAGGGTGACGAAAAACTGTTTTTT. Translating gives CASSLGYRQGDEKLFF. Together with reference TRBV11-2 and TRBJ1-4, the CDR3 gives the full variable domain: EAGVAQSPRYKIIEKRQSVAFWCNPISGHATLYWYQQILGQGPKLLIQFQNNGVVDDSQLPKDRFSAERLKGVDSTLKIQPAKLEDSAVYLCASSLGYRQGDEKLFFGSGTQLSVL.

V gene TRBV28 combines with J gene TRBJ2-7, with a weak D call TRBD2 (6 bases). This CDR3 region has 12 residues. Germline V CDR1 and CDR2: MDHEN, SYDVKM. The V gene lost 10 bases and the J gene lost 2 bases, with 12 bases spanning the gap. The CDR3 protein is CATGTPTYEQYF. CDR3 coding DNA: TGTGCCACAGGGACTCCTACCTACGAGCAGTACTTC.

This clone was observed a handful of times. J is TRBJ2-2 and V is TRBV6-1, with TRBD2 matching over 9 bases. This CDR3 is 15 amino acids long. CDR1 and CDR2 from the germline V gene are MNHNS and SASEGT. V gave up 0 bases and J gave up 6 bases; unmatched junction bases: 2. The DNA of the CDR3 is TGTGCCAGCAGTGAAGCGGCGGGAGGGCCCGGGGAGCTGTTTTTT. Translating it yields CASSEAAGGPGELFF.

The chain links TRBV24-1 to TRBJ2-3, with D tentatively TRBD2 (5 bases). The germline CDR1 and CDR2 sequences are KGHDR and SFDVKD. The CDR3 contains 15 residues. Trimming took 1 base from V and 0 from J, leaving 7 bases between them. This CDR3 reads CATSDFRGSTDTQYF. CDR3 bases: TGTGCCACCAGTGATTTCCGCGGGAGCACAGATACGCAGTATTTT.

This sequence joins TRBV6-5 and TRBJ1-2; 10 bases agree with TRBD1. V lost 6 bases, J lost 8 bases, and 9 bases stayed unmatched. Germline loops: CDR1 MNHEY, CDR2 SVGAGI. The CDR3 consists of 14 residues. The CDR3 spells CASSRDRGGSGYTF. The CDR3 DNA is TGTGCCAGCAGCCGGGACAGGGGCGGCTCGGGCTACACCTTC.

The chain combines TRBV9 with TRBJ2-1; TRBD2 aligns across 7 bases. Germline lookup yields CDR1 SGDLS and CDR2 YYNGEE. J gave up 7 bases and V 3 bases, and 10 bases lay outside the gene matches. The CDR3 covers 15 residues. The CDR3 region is CASSGGLVGPNEQFF. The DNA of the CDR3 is TGTGCCAGCAGCGGAGGACTAGTAGGCCCAAATGAGCAGTTCTTC.

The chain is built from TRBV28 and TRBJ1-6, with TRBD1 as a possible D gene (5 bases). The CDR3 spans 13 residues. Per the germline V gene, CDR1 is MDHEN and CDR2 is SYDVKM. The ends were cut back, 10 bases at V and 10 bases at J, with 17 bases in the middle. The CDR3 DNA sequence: TGTGCCACCTTCAGGACATCAACATCACCCCTCCACTTT. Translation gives CATFRTSTSPLHF.

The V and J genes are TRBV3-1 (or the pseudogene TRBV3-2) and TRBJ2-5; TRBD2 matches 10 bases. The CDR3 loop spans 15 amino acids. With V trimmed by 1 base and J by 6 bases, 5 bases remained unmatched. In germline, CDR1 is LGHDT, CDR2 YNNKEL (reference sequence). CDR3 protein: CASSQGVTSGQTQYF. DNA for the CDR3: TGTGCCAGCAGCCAAGGAGTGACTAGCGGGCAGACCCAGTACTTC.

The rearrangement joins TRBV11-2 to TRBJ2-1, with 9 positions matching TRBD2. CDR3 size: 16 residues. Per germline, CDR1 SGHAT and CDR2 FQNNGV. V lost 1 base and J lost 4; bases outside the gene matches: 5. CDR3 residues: CASSLATSGFYNEQFF. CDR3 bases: TGTGCCAGCAGCTTAGCGACTAGCGGCTTTTACAATGAGCAGTTCTTC.

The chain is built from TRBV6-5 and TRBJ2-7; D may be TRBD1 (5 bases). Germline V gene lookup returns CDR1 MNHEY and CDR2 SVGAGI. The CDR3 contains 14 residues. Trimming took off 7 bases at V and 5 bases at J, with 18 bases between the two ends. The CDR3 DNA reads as TGTGCCAGCAAACCTTTTAGGGGCGTCCACGAGCAGTACTTC. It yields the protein CASKPFRGVHEQYF.

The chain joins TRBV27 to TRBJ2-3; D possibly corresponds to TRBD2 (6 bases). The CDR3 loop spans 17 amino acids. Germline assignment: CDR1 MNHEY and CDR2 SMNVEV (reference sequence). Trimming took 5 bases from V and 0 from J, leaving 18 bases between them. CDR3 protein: CASSLRPGLFSTDTQYF. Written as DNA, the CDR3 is TGTGCCAGCAGTCTAAGACCGGGACTTTTTAGCACAGATACGCAGTATTTT.

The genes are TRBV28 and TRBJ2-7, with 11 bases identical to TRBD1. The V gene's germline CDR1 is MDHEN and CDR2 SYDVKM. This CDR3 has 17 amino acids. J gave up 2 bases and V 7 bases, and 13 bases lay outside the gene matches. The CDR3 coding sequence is TGTGCCAGCATGGGGACAGGGGGACTACTCCGACCCTACGAGCAGTACTTC. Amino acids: CASMGTGGLLRPYEQYF.